This T cell receptor beta chain emerged from a study of T cell repertoires in cytomegalovirus infection. For the study at large: Matching HLA type and CMV infection were both indicated by public TCR beta signatures.

This clonotype was detected only a few times. Germline-derived CDR1 and CDR2 are DFQATT and SNEGSKA (reference sequence). Between the trimmed V and J ends, which lost 2 bases and 7 bases, there was a span of 12 bases. The CDR3 is 12 amino acids. A single record per CDR3 protein comes from TCRdb applying MiXCR to the reads. The sample has 200,000 to 300,000 distinct CDR3 sequences; around 9% are singletons. This receptor was identified in a human donor in good health (CMV status not recorded). Some clones in this sample may be carry-over from other donors' samples. Sequencing input: PBMCs. The chain employs TRBV20-1 and TRBJ2-7, with D possibly TRBD1 on 6 matching bases. Here the CDR3 reads CSARQGSPEQYF. The CDR3 nucleotides are TGCAGTGCTAGACAGGGGTCCCCAGAGCAGTACTTC.